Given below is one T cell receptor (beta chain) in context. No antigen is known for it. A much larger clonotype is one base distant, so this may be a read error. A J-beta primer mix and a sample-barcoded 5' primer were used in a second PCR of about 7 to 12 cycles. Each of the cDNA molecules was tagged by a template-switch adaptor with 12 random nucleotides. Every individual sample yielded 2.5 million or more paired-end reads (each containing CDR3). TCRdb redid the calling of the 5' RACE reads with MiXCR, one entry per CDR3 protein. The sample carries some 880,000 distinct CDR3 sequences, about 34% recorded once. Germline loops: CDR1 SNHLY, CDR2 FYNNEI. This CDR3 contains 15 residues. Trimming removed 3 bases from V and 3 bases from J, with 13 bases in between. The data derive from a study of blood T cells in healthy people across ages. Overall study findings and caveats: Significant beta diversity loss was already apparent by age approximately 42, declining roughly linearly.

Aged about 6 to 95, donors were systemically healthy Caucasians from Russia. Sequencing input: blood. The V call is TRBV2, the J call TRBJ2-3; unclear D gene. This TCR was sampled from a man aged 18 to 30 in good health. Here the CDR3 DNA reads TGTGCCAGCAGTGACCGCTTTGATGTAACAGATACGCAGTATTTT. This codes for CASSDRFDVTDTQYF. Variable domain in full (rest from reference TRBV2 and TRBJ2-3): EPEVTQTPSHQVTQMGQEVILRCVPISNHLYFYWYRQILGQKVEFLVSFYNNEISEKSEIFDDQFSVERPDGSNFTLKIRSTKLEDSAMYFCASSDRFDVTDTQYFGPGTRLTVL.